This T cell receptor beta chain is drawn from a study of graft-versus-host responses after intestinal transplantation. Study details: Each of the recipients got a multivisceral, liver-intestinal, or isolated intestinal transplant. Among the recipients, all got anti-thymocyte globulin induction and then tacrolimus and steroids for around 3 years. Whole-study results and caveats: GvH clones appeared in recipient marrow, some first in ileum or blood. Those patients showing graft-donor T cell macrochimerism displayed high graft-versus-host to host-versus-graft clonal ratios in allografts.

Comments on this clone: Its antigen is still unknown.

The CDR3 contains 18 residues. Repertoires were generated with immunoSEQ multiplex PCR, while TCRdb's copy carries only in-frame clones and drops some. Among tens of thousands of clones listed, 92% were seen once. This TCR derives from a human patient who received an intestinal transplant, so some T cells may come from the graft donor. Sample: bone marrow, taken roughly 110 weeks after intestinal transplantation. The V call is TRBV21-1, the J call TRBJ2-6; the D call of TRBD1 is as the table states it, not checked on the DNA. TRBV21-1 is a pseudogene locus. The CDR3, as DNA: TGTGCCAGCAGCAATCTTGGGACAGCCATCTCTGGGGCCAACGTCCTGACTTTC. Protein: CASSNLGTAISGANVLTF.